This is a list of T cell receptor beta chains from one sample in a study of HIV-infected patients and healthy controls. TCRdb reprocessed the 5' RACE reads with MiXCR, giving one entry per CDR3 protein. The sample has around 64,000 distinct CDR3 sequences; roughly 16% are singletons. Sequencing was performed on CD4+ T cells from blood. The receptors were gathered from a human donor in good health. CDR3s leave out the opening cysteine and the closing phenylalanine or tryptophan. Clone size is given for some rows only: seen once, a few or many times, or a class if the clone is expanded.

>many|TRBJ2-1|TRBV27
ASSGTGRVNEQF
>many|TRBJ1-3|TRBV19
ASSPPAGVSGNTIY
>few|TRBJ1-2|TRBV29-1
SVEGPGYT
>many|TRBJ2-7|TRBV28
ASSLYSSNEQY
>-|TRBJ2-3|TRBV20-1
SAYQFPSGGPDTQY
>-|TRBJ1-5|TRBV19
ASSGTGRRQPQH
>-|TRBJ1-5|TRBV19
ASSIAAAGGSQPQH
>many|TRBJ2-6|TRBV20-1
SAPDGANVLT
>few|TRBJ2-6|TRBV19
ASSIEAEAYGANVLT
>few|TRBJ2-1|TRBV12-3/TRBV12-4
ASSRLVAGLYNEQF
>few|TRBJ2-6|TRBV20-1
SAREGFRANVLT
>many|TRBJ1-4|TRBV20-1
SATPMRGANEKLF
>few|TRBJ2-1|TRBV7-7
ASSPAPSSYNEQF
>many|TRBJ1-5|TRBV20-1
SAGDSNQPQH
>many|TRBJ2-3|TRBV7-2
ASSHYPAGVTDTQY
>-|TRBJ1-5|TRBV6-2/TRBV6-3
ASSSNTRNQPQH